The entry below describes one T cell receptor (beta chain). The CDR3 is made up of 13 amino acids. CDR1 and CDR2 (germline): MNHEY, SVGAGI. The ends lost 5 bases at V and 4 bases at J; junction bases unmatched: 3. Assay: immunoSEQ multiplex PCR; the TCRdb copy retains only in-frame clones and omits some. The sample holds 250,000 or so clones; approximately 89% are singletons and the top ten take roughly 4.5%. This entry is derived from a study of blood T cell repertoires in COVID-19. The sequence came from a woman in her forties who had recovered from COVID-19. The J gene is TRBJ2-7, the V gene TRBV6-5; the match to TRBD2 covers 9 bases. Material for sequencing was peripheral blood. As DNA, the CDR3 is TGTGCCAGCAGTAAGGGACTAGCTTACGAGCAGTACTTC. It is translated as CASSKGLAYEQYF.